The TCR beta chain under discussion was sequenced for a study of CD8+ T cells in alopecia areata. The study, taken as a whole, reports: Greater clonality was observed in lesional scalp samples, especially alopecia totalis/universalis, versus normal scalp. TCR sharing across patients was less clear than in mice, possibly HLA-related.

Only a few counts were recorded for this clone. The antigen is not known. The CDR3 has 18 residues. Germline values: CDR1 SGHDT, CDR2 YYEEEE. V lost 3 bases and J 0 bases, leaving 16 bases between the germline ends. Extracted RNA was reverse transcribed into cDNA, the sequencing template. Clones were sequenced by immunoSEQ multiplex PCR, and TCRdb holds only the in-frame ones, with some missing. The sample lists roughly 150,000 clones; about 60% were seen once. The gene calls are TRBV5-6 and TRBJ2-6; D unresolved. The receptor comes from a human donor in good health. The sequencing input was CD4+ T cells sorted from blood. The CDR3 loop is CASSSRRNTLSGANVLTF. CDR3 nucleotides: TGTGCCAGCAGCTCCAGACGGAATACCCTCTCTGGGGCCAACGTCCTGACTTTC.